This passage covers 8 T cell receptor beta chains from one sample sequenced in a study of blood T cell repertoires in COVID-19 (dated by TCRdb to the early 2020s). The library was obtained by the immunoSEQ multiplex PCR assay. TCRdb limited this immuneACCESS table to in-frame rearrangements with V and J called. A share of clones is missing; checked studies link under half to unresolved V genes, and the rest is unexplained. The sample table records under 300,000 clones; around 88% of these occur just once. The biggest ten clones account for less than 4% of the sample. Sequencing was performed on PBMCs or T cells enriched from blood (not recorded which). These receptors were collected from a woman aged 40 to 50 with acute COVID-19.

The genes are TRBV7-6 and TRBJ2-1; D perhaps matches TRBD1 (6 bases). The V end was cut by 5 bases, the J end by 10 bases, with 15 bases between. Germline loops: CDR1 SGHVS, CDR2 FNYEAQ. The CDR3 totals 13 residues. CDR3 sequence (DNA): TGTGCCAGCAGCACCCACTACGGACAGGAGCAGTTCTTC. Amino acids: CASSTHYGQEQFF.

In its sample, this clone was seen a few times. The chain couples TRBV11-1 to TRBJ2-1, with 8 bases lining up with TRBD2. V was clipped by 8 bases and J by 8 bases; unmatched bases: 11. CDR1 and CDR2 from the germline V gene are SGHAT and FQDESV (reference sequence). The CDR3 spans 14 residues. The CDR3 DNA follows: TGTGCCAGCGGCCCTGCGGGAGGTAGCGATGAGCAGTTCTTC. The encoded protein is CASGPAGGSDEQFF.

In the case of this clone: Other DNA sequences in this sample translate to the same CDR3. The V call is TRBV18, the J call TRBJ2-7, with 9 bases identical to TRBD1. V was pared by 3 bases and J by 2 bases, with 2 bases of the junction left unmatched. The CDR3 totals 14 residues. Germline V gives CDR1 KGHSH, CDR2 LQKENI. The CDR3 sequence: CASSPRQGAYEQYF. CDR3 bases: TGTGCCAGCTCACCGAGACAGGGGGCCTACGAGCAGTACTTC.

The V and J genes are TRBV19 and TRBJ1-1, with TRBD1 matching over 11 bases. Trimming cost V 7 bases and J 1 base; bases outside gene matches: 8. Germline assignment: CDR1 LNHDA and CDR2 SQIVND (reference sequence). This CDR3 contains 16 residues. CDR3: CASTQDRGHRNTEAFF. For the CDR3, the DNA is TGTGCCAGTACCCAGGACAGGGGGCATAGGAACACTGAAGCTTTCTTT. The full variable domain, in which reference TRBV19 and TRBJ1-1 provide the parts outside the CDR3, is DGGITQSPKYLFRKEGQNVTLSCEQNLNHDAMYWYRQDPGQGLRLIYYSQIVNDFQKGDIAEGYSVSREKKESFPLTVTSAQKNPTAFYLCASTQDRGHRNTEAFFGQGTRLTVV.

The V call is TRBV7-9, the J call TRBJ2-3, with 9 bases fitting TRBD2. The V gene end was trimmed by 8 bases and the J gene end by 0 bases; junction bases not matched to a gene: 3. CDR3 length: 14 amino acids. Germline lookup yields CDR1 SEHNR and CDR2 FQNEAQ (reference sequence). The CDR3 is CASRLAASTDTQYF. In DNA, the CDR3 is TGTGCCAGCCGACTAGCGGCTAGCACAGATACGCAGTATTTT.

This chain links TRBV6-1 with TRBJ2-7; no firm D call. The CDR3 runs to 13 residues. Per germline, CDR1 MNHNS and CDR2 SASEGT. Trimming left V 2 bases short and J 3 bases short, with 8 bases between. CDR3 sequence reads: CASSELSSYEQYF. The CDR3 DNA reads TGTGCCAGCAGTGAACTGTCCAGCTACGAGCAGTACTTC.

The V and J genes are TRBV5-1 and TRBJ2-1; 10 bases match TRBD2. Looked up from germline, CDR1 is SGHRS and CDR2 is YFSETQ. The CDR3 extends over 17 amino acids. J lost 6 bases, V lost 0 bases, and 9 bases had no gene match. The DNA of the CDR3 is TGCGCCAGCAGCTTGGTAGCTAGCGGGAGATTCGGCAATGAGCAGTTCTTC. This encodes CASSLVASGRFGNEQFF. Full variable domain (rest looked up from reference TRBV5-1 and TRBJ2-1): KAGVTQTPRYLIKTRGQQVTLSCSPISGHRSVSWYQQTPGQGLQFLFEYFSETQRNKGNFPGRFSGRQFSNSRSEMNVSTLELGDSALYLCASSLVASGRFGNEQFFGPGTRLTVL.

CDR3 region: CASSSRTGKETQYF. CDR3 coding DNA: TGCGCCAGCAGCTCCCGGACAGGAAAAGAGACCCAGTACTTC. The V call is TRBV5-1, the J call TRBJ2-5; the match to TRBD1 covers 7 bases. The V and J ends lost 3 bases and 3 bases, in that order; junction bases with no gene match: 5. This CDR3 comprises 14 residues. Germline lookup yields CDR1 SGHRS and CDR2 YFSETQ.